The clone carrying this TCR beta chain was seen many times. Noted time point: before trial treatment. Those eligible were patients bearing advanced solid tumors lacking tumor-infiltrating lymphocytes. Germline CDR1 MNHEY, CDR2 SMNVEV (reference sequence). The CDR3 contains 16 residues. Between the trimmed V and J ends, which lost 5 bases and 3 bases, there was a span of 18 bases. The data belong to a study of low-dose radiotherapy and immunotherapy resistance in tumors. Study information: The study gave Cohort 2 1 Gy per fraction every two weeks, totaling 13 Gy over 26 weeks.

TRAV- and TRBV-specific primers primed first-strand cDNA, covering alpha and beta chains. Over about 19 PCR cycles, TCRs were amplified from a constant-region primer and V-primer adapter. In vitro transcription was used to amplify the isolated mRNA. TCRdb reprocessed the reads with MiXCR, giving one entry per CDR3 protein. The repertoire holds 70,000 to 95,000 distinct CDR3 sequences, with roughly a sixth as singletons. The clonotype comes from a male donor with prostate cancer. Sequenced material: PBMCs, taken before treatment. This chain connects TRBV27 to TRBJ2-3; D may be TRBD2 (6 bases). DNA for the CDR3: TGTGCCAGCAGTCTCTTTCCGGGGGAAGGGACAGATACGCAGTATTTT. Translated: CASSLFPGEGTDTQYF.